This TCR beta chain was captured by sequencing in a study of early T cells in non-severe SARS-CoV-2 infection. TCRdb re-analysed the 5' RACE reads in MiXCR, keeping a single row per CDR3 protein. The repertoire holds about 56,000 distinct CDR3 sequences, roughly 10% seen once, with 6.5% in the top ten. This clonotype was seen at least ten times. The CDR3 loop spans 12 amino acids. With 6 bases removed from V and 10 bases from J, the gap between germline ends came to 10 bases. The germline CDR1 and CDR2 sequences are SNHLY and FYNNEI. The material sequenced was whole blood. The receptor's source is an adult who was a healthcare worker with PCR-confirmed SARS-CoV-2 infection or an uninfected control (not recorded which). This chain uses TRBV2 with TRBJ1-6; D is uncertain. This CDR3 is CASRNSGSPLHF. In DNA form, the CDR3 reads TGTGCCAGCAGGAACAGCGGCTCACCCCTCCACTTT.